This paragraph reports one T cell receptor (beta chain). CDR1 SGHNT and CDR2 YENEEA come from the germline V gene. This CDR3 has 15 residues. V gave up 0 bases and J gave up 8 bases, with 15 bases separating them. The data stem from a study of long-term antiretroviral therapy in people with HIV. Researchers report immunoSEQ v3.0 was run at survey level. Sequencing was performed with immunoSEQ multiplex PCR; in TCRdb, only in-frame clones are kept and a portion is missing. There are some 17,000 clones in the sample; over 70% occur only once, and approximately 9% lies in the top ten. The chain carries TRBV11-3 and TRBJ2-3; D possibly corresponds to TRBD2 (6 bases). The specimen was unsorted PBMCs, collected 0.3 years before starting antiretroviral therapy. This receptor was obtained from a man over 45 with HIV. CDR3 coding DNA: TGTGCCAGCAGCTTAGATCCCGCCCCAGCGGGTACGCAGTATTTT. This translates into CASSLDPAPAGTQYF.